This entry features one TCR beta chain sequence. CDR1 and CDR2 (germline): MGHDK, SYGVNS. The CDR3 covers 12 residues. Trimming removed 4 bases from V and 4 bases from J, with 8 bases in between. The data were obtained in a study of blood T cells in healthy people across ages. A second PCR of 7 to 11 cycles used a sample-barcoded 5' primer and a J-beta primer mix. Samples each returned at least 2.5 million CDR3-containing paired-end reads. TCRdb redid the calling of the 5' RACE reads with MiXCR, one entry per CDR3 protein. This sample has 550,000 to 750,000 distinct CDR3 sequences, with under 25% found just once.

This TCR came from a man aged 65 to 85 in good health. This sequence joins TRBV25-1 and TRBJ2-7, with D unclear. Sequenced sample: blood. This chain's CDR3 is CASSAWVYEQYF. CDR3 DNA sequence: TGTGCCAGCAGTGCTTGGGTATACGAGCAGTACTTC.